This TCR beta chain appears in the sequencing data of a study of PD-1 blockade in mismatch repair-deficient tumors. V was clipped by 5 bases and J by 4 bases, with 7 bases between them. This CDR3 region has 12 residues. Germline lookup yields CDR1 SGHNT and CDR2 YENEEA. This table comes from immunoSEQ multiplex PCR, and its TCRdb copy is limited to in-frame clones, with some not included. The table records approximately 130,000 clones, 70% to 90% of them present only once. TCRs were sequenced from three patients responding to pembrolizumab. This sequence joins TRBV11-3 and TRBJ2-3; D call uncertain. This sample comprised peripheral blood, obtained 44 weeks after starting pembrolizumab. The sequence came from an adult with mismatch repair-deficient cancer. Here the CDR3 reads CASSPSSDTQYF. CDR3 DNA sequence: TGTGCCAGCAGCCCGTCTTCAGATACGCAGTATTTT.